The count of the clone carrying this T cell receptor beta chain is one. Its matching antigen is unknown. The CDR3 has 12 amino acids. From germline, CDR1 is MNHEY and CDR2 SMNVEV (reference sequence). Trimming pared 6 bases from V and 5 bases from J, leaving 10 bases between. The data derive from a study of cytomegalovirus exposure and HLA in healthy donors. Study-wide context: Later analysis reported that the 130 or so validation repertoires shared the platform of the 650 to 700 first-cohort repertoires. Findings and caveats of the study: The study found most TCR sequences rare, yet found some public TCRs in many donors. The classifier reportedly diagnosed cytomegalovirus status with high sensitivity and specificity. More than 150 TCR beta chains were listed as cytomegalovirus-associated.

Measured with immunoSEQ multiplex PCR; TCRdb has only the in-frame clones, and not every one. The sample consists of over 200,000 clones, roughly 83% of them appearing once. This sequence originates from a woman aged 18 to 35 in good health and CMV-seronegative. Sequenced input: PBMCs. The rearrangement joins TRBV27 to TRBJ1-2; D perhaps matches TRBD1 (5 bases). The CDR3, as DNA: TGTGCCAGCAGGGGGGGTTCGTATGGCTACACCTTC. Translating it yields CASRGGSYGYTF.